This entry concerns a single T cell receptor (beta chain). Its antigen is not known. The data are from a study of beta chain features in type 1 diabetes. Findings of the study overall: Significant though moderate, a shortening of TCRB CDR3s appeared in all four CD4+ subsets of Type 1 diabetes patients. Type 1 diabetes patients had fewer VDJ junction insertions and more deletions.

CDR3 length: 17 residues. Germline CDR1 MGHRA, CDR2 YSYEKL. J lost 2 bases, V lost 2 bases, and 9 bases had no gene match. Every single donor gave one heparinised blood draw, and these averaged around 120 mL. Using CD45RO/CCR7/CD25/CD127/CD95/CD27, CD4+ naive, central memory, regulatory and stem cell-like memory cells were sorted. All of the isolated RNA was reverse transcribed, so expressed TCRB transcripts were sequenced. Approximately 3.5 million reads per sample on average were obtained from naive, central memory and regulatory T cell samples. Assay: immunoSEQ multiplex PCR; the TCRdb copy retains only in-frame clones and omits some. Of 300,000 to 450,000 clones listed, around 10% are singletons.

This TCR was recovered from a man under 40 with type 1 diabetes. The chain couples TRBV4-1 to TRBJ2-7; 10 bases agree with TRBD2. Sequenced material: central memory CD4+ T cells from blood. The CDR3 DNA sequence: TGCGCCAGCAGCCAACCAGTCGGGCTAGCGGGAGCCTACGAGCAGTACTTC. The encoded protein is CASSQPVGLAGAYEQYF.